Described below is a single T cell receptor (beta chain) sequence and its context. The target antigen is unknown. This sample stems from a study of shared clonotypes between healthy human individuals. General observations from the study: Limited genetic and exposure-history diversity came from having few donors.

It was at deep level that the assay was run. Each cell subset's genomic DNA was divided evenly among several immunoSEQ plates. About 33,000 T cell genomes (approximately 180 ng DNA) went into each sorted-subset replicate. Some clones are missing from TCRdb's copy, which holds only in-frame ones; the method was immunoSEQ multiplex PCR. The table lists around 2.1 million clones, 90% to 96% of them singletons. This receptor was taken from a man aged 18 to 30 in good health. Input material: naive CD4+ T cells sorted from blood. Described subset: CD45RA+ positively selected.

In DNA, the CDR3 is TGCGCCAGCAGCCAACCCGGGACCGTGGGGGGAGACACGCAGTATTTT. Its translation: CASSQPGTVGGDTQYF. The rearrangement uses TRBV4-1 and TRBJ2-3; D possibly corresponds to TRBD2 (6 bases). The germline gives CDR1 MGHRA, CDR2 YSYEKL. Trimming took off 2 bases at V and 9 bases at J, with 21 bases between the two ends. The CDR3 is made up of 16 amino acids.